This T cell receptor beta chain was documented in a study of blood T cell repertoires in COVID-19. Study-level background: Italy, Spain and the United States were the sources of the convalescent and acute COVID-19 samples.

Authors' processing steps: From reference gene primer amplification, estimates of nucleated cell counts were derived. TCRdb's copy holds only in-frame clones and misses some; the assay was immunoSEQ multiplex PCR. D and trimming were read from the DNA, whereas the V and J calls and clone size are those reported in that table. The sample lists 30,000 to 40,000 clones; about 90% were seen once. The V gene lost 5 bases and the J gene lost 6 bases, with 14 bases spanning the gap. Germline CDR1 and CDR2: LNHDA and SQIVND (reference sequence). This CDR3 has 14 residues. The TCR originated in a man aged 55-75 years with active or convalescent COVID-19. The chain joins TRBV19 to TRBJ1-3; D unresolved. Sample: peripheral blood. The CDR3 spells CASSPLGVINTIYF. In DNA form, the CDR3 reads TGTGCCAGTAGTCCGCTCGGGGTCATAAACACCATATATTTT.